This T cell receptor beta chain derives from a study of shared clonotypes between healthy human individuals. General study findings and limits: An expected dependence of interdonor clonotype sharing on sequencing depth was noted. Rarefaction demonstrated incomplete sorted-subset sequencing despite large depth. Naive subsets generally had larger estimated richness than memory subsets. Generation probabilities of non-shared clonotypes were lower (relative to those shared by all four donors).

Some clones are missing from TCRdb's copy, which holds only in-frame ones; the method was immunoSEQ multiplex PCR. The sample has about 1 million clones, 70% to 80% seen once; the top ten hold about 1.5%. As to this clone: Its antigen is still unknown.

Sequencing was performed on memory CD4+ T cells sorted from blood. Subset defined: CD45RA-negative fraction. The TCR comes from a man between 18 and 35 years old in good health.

CDR3 sequence reads: CASRLGSYGYTF. The CDR3, as DNA: TGTGCCAGCAGGCTGGGGAGCTATGGCTACACCTTC. This chain joins TRBV18 and TRBJ1-2; D gene uncertain. V dropped 8 bases and J dropped 4 bases, with 11 bases sitting between them. Looked up from germline, CDR1 is KGHSH and CDR2 is LQKENI. The CDR3 is made up of 12 amino acids.